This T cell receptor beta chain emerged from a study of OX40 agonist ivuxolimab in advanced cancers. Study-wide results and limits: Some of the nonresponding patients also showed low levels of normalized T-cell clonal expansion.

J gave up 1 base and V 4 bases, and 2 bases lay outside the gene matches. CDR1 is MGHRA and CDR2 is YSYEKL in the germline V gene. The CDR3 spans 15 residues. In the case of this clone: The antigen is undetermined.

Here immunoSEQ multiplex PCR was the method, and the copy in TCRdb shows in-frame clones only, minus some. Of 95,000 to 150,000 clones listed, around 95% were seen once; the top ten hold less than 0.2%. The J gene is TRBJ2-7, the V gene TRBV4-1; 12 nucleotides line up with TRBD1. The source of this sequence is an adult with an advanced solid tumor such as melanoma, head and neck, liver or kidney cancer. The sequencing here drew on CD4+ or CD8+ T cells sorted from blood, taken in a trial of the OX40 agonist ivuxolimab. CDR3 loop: CASSPGQGASYEQYF. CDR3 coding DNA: TGCGCCAGCAGCCCGGGACAGGGGGCTTCCTACGAGCAGTACTTC.